The T cell receptor beta chain described here comes from a study of cytomegalovirus exposure and HLA in healthy donors. Sequencing used immunoSEQ multiplex PCR; TCRdb keeps in-frame clones, though not all of them. This table holds some 150,000 clones, roughly nine tenths found once. These donors were members of the approximately 120-subject validation cohort, a group separate from the roughly 700-subject first cohort. The study, taken as a whole, reports: According to a subsequent analysis, TCR clusters from the first cohort were inclined to appear together in the roughly 120 validation repertoires. It was approximately 150 TCR beta chains that were listed as cytomegalovirus-associated. According to reports, the classifier identified cytomegalovirus status with high specificity and sensitivity.

V lost 1 base and J lost 6, with 10 bases in between. CDR1 and CDR2 from the germline V gene are SGHNT and YENEEA. This CDR3 is built from 13 residues. Concerning this clone itself: The antigen is not known.

This TCR was recovered from a woman younger than 35 in good health and CMV-seropositive. Sequencing was carried out using PBMCs. This chain joins TRBV11-3 and TRBJ2-7; tentatively, D is TRBD1 (6 bases). CDR3 region: CASSLVTGSEQYF. The CDR3 bases are TGTGCCAGCAGCTTAGTAACAGGGAGCGAGCAGTACTTC.